The present T cell receptor (beta chain) was sequenced within a study of chemoradiotherapy in HPV16-positive cancers. Study overall: Candidate HPV-specific T-cell clones and common TCR motifs came from functional assays in a couple of HPV16-positive patients.

As regards this clone: As yet, its antigen is unknown.

The study's findings and limits: During treatment, candidate HPV-specific clones and E7-related motifs expanded in tumor. HPV-responsive T-cell expansion during chemoradiotherapy was linked to improved recurrence-free survival in HPV16-positive patients.

Germline loops: CDR1 SGHTA, CDR2 FQGNSA. This CDR3 spans 13 amino acids. V was trimmed by 3 bases and J by 7 bases, leaving 12 bases between them. The assay was immunoSEQ multiplex PCR, and TCRdb's table has in-frame clones only and misses some. The sample lists about 30,000 clones, roughly nine tenths occurring once. V gene TRBV7-2 combines with J gene TRBJ1-2, with no clear D. Sequences were derived from blood, sampled from a patient who underwent chemoradiotherapy. The origin of this receptor is a human donor with HPV-associated anogenital cancer. CDR3 DNA sequence: TGTGCCAGCAGCTTGGGGATACGGTTTGGCTACACCTTC. It is translated as CASSLGIRFGYTF.